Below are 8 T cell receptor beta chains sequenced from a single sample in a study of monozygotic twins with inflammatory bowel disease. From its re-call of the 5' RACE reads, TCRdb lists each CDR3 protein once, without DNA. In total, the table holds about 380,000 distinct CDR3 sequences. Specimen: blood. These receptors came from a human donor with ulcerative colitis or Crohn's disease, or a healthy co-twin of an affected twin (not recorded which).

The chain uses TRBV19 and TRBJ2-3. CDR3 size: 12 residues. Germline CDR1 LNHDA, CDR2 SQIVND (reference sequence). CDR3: CASSMESDTQYF.

The CDR3 is CASSLLTVKGSYNEQFF. V gene TRBV5-5 combines with J gene TRBJ2-1; the D call from TCRdb, TRBD1, cannot be confirmed without DNA. Germline-derived CDR1 and CDR2 are SGHKS and YYEKEE (reference sequence). The CDR3 is 17 amino acids.

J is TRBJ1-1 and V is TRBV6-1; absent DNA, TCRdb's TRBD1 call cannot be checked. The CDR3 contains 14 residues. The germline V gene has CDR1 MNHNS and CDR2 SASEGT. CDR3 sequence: CASSPDRWYTEAFF.

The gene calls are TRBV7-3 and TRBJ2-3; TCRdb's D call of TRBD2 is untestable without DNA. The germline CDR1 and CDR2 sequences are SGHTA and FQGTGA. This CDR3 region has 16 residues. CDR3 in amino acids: CASSPSGLLKVDTQYF.

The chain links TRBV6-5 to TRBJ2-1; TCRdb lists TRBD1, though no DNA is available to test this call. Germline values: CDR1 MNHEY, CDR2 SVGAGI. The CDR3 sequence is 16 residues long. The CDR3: CASSYSTGEFSYGQFF.

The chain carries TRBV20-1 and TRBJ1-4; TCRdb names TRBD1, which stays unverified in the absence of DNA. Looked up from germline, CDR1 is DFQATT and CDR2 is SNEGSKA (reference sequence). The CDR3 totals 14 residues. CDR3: CSARRDNRDEKLFF.

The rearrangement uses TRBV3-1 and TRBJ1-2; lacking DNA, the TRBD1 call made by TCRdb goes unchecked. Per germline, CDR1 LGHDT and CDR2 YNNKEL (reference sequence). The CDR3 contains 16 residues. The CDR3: CASSQEWDRRYYGYTF.

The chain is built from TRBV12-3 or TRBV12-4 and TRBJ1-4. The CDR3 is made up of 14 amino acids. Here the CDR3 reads CASSLTLTNEKLFF.